This T cell receptor beta chain was captured in a study of cytomegalovirus exposure and HLA in healthy donors. The wider study: 81% of a few hundred genotyped donors fell in the Caucasian-associated ancestry cluster. Study results and limitations: Being productive about 87% or about 30% of the time was typical of most TCR beta V segments in an earlier analysis.

The V end was cut by 2 bases, the J end by 3 bases, with 14 bases between. Germline V gene sequence: CDR1 SGHRS, CDR2 YFSETQ. The CDR3 is made up of 15 amino acids. Vbeta (60) and Jbeta (13) primers were used in the PCR. The data were produced by immunoSEQ multiplex PCR, yet TCRdb's version contains in-frame clones alone and is incomplete. This sample yields approximately 120,000 clones, of which 75% to 85% are seen a single time; around 2.1% belongs to the top ten. With regard to this clone: What it binds is unknown.

The chain couples TRBV5-1 to TRBJ2-5; tentative D call: TRBD2 (6 bases). The specimen was PBMCs. This clonotype was sampled from a man aged 45-65 years in good health and CMV-seronegative. CDR3 bases: TGCGCCAGCAGCTTTTTCCTGAGGGAGGAAGAGACCCAGTACTTC. Amino acid sequence: CASSFFLREEETQYF.